This is a list of T cell receptor beta chains from one sample in a study of vaccination effects on CD4 cells after COVID-19. The protocol was immunoSEQ multiplex PCR, while the TCRdb copy is restricted to in-frame clones and leaves out a portion. The sample shows fewer than 25,000 clones, more than 60% of them seen only once. No antigen has been identified for these receptors. Sequencing used CD4+ T cells from PBMCs cultured with SARS-CoV-2 spike peptides, obtained after COVID-19 vaccination. These receptors all come from a human donor who received a COVID-19 vaccine. The CDR3 runs from the conserved cysteine through the conserved F or W. Fields, in order: D gene, clone size, CDR3 length, J gene, V gene, CDR3 protein, CDR3 DNA. The D gene is left open where the match is weak. The listing skips clone size in some rows; elsewhere it reads once, few, many or a size class.

d_gene: TRBD1; abundance: -; len: 20; j_gene: TRBJ2-1; v_gene: TRBV5-1; CDR3aa: CASSLVRDRGPPTPYNEQFF; CDR3nt: TGCGCCAGCAGCTTGGTTCGGGACAGGGGGCCTCCGACCCCCTACAATGAGCAGTTCTTC
d_gene: -; abundance: -; len: 15; j_gene: TRBJ2-6; v_gene: TRBV27; CDR3aa: CASRFQGTGANVLTF; CDR3nt: TGTGCCAGCAGGTTTCAGGGTACGGGGGCCAACGTCCTGACTTTC
d_gene: -; abundance: -; len: 12; j_gene: TRBJ2-7; v_gene: TRBV6-4; CDR3aa: CASSDRGDEQYF; CDR3nt: TGTGCCAGCAGTGACAGGGGAGACGAGCAGTACTTC
d_gene: -; abundance: -; len: 16; j_gene: TRBJ2-2; v_gene: TRBV5-1; CDR3aa: CASSPGGGIGTGELFF; CDR3nt: TGCGCCAGCAGCCCTGGAGGGGGGATCGGGACCGGGGAGCTGTTTTTT
d_gene: TRBD1; abundance: once; len: 16; j_gene: TRBJ1-2; v_gene: TRBV18; CDR3aa: CASSPWGQSNLYGYTF; CDR3nt: TGTGCCAGCTCCCCGTGGGGACAGTCTAACCTCTATGGCTACACCTTC
d_gene: TRBD1; abundance: -; len: 16; j_gene: TRBJ1-6; v_gene: TRBV4-1; CDR3aa: CASSQDTGGARLGLHF; CDR3nt: TGCGCCAGCAGCCAAGACACAGGGGGCGCCCGACTAGGCCTCCACTTT
d_gene: -; abundance: -; len: 17; j_gene: TRBJ1-6; v_gene: TRBV6-1; CDR3aa: CASSEGAQATFNSPLHF; CDR3nt: TGTGCCAGCAGTGAAGGGGCCCAGGCCACTTTTAATTCACCCCTCCACTTT
d_gene: -; abundance: -; len: 14; j_gene: TRBJ1-1; v_gene: TRBV11-2; CDR3aa: CASSLIEIAGEAFF; CDR3nt: TGTGCCAGCAGCTTAATTGAAATTGCGGGGGAAGCTTTCTTT
d_gene: -; abundance: once; len: 19; j_gene: TRBJ1-3; v_gene: TRBV3-1/TRBV3-2; CDR3aa: CASSRERTIQTAEKNTIYF; CDR3nt: TGTGCCAGCAGCCGGGAGAGGACTATACAGACAGCCGAAAAAAACACCATATATTTT
d_gene: -; abundance: few; len: 15; j_gene: TRBJ1-2; v_gene: TRBV7-6; CDR3aa: CASSLDRADVYGYTF; CDR3nt: TGTGCCAGCAGCTTAGACAGGGCAGACGTATATGGCTACACCTTC
d_gene: -; abundance: -; len: 14; j_gene: TRBJ1-2; v_gene: TRBV18; CDR3aa: CASSPGRTDYGYTF; CDR3nt: TGTGCCAGCTCGCCCGGCCGTACGGACTATGGCTACACCTTC
d_gene: -; abundance: -; len: 15; j_gene: TRBJ1-2; v_gene: TRBV18; CDR3aa: CASSPTLGVEDGYTF; CDR3nt: TGTGCCAGCTCACCAACCCTCGGGGTTGAAGATGGCTACACCTTC
d_gene: TRBD2; abundance: -; len: 13; j_gene: TRBJ2-1; v_gene: TRBV30; CDR3aa: CAWSGASGGQQFF; CDR3nt: TGTGCCTGGAGTGGGGCTAGCGGGGGACAGCAGTTCTTC
d_gene: TRBD1; abundance: -; len: 13; j_gene: TRBJ1-1; v_gene: TRBV6-5; CDR3aa: CASSYSRGQAAFF; CDR3nt: TGTGCCAGCAGTTACTCAAGGGGACAGGCCGCTTTCTTT
d_gene: -; abundance: -; len: 13; j_gene: TRBJ1-1; v_gene: TRBV18; CDR3aa: CASSPGRNTEAFF; CDR3nt: TGTGCCAGCTCACCGGGACGTAACACTGAAGCTTTCTTT
d_gene: TRBD1; abundance: few; len: 14; j_gene: TRBJ1-4; v_gene: TRBV4-1; CDR3aa: CASSQDRGQEKLFF; CDR3nt: TGCGCCAGCAGCCAAGACAGGGGGCAGGAAAAACTGTTTTTT
d_gene: -; abundance: -; len: 17; j_gene: TRBJ2-3; v_gene: TRBV7-9; CDR3aa: CASSFYGSTSGSDTQYF; CDR3nt: TGTGCCAGCAGCTTCTATGGCTCAACTAGTGGTTCAGATACGCAGTATTTT
d_gene: -; abundance: -; len: 15; j_gene: TRBJ1-3; v_gene: TRBV6-1; CDR3aa: CASSEAGSSGNTIYF; CDR3nt: TGTGCCAGCAGTGAAGCCGGCTCGTCTGGAAACACCATATATTTT
d_gene: TRBD1; abundance: -; len: 16; j_gene: TRBJ2-1; v_gene: TRBV15; CDR3aa: CATSKAGTGSYNEQFF; CDR3nt: TGTGCCACCAGCAAAGCCGGGACAGGGTCCTACAATGAGCAGTTCTTC
d_gene: -; abundance: -; len: 16; j_gene: TRBJ2-1; v_gene: TRBV18; CDR3aa: CASSPLGLSSWNEQFF; CDR3nt: TGTGCCAGCTCACCACTCGGACTCTCAAGTTGGAATGAGCAGTTCTTC
d_gene: -; abundance: -; len: 15; j_gene: TRBJ2-7; v_gene: TRBV27; CDR3aa: CASSIRLRSSYEQYF; CDR3nt: TGTGCCAGCAGTATCAGGTTGCGAAGCTCCTACGAGCAGTACTTC
d_gene: TRBD1; abundance: medium-sized; len: 14; j_gene: TRBJ1-6; v_gene: TRBV19; CDR3aa: CASRGDSRDSPLHF; CDR3nt: TGTGCCAGTCGAGGGGACAGTAGGGATTCACCCCTCCACTTT
d_gene: -; abundance: once; len: 14; j_gene: TRBJ1-2; v_gene: TRBV5-1; CDR3aa: CASSLDRANYGYTF; CDR3nt: TGCGCCAGCAGCTTGGACAGAGCTAACTATGGCTACACCTTC
d_gene: -; abundance: -; len: 15; j_gene: TRBJ1-2; v_gene: TRBV6-5; CDR3aa: CASSYSRASHGGYTF; CDR3nt: TGTGCCAGCAGTTACTCGAGGGCATCCCACGGGGGCTACACCTTC
d_gene: TRBD1; abundance: -; len: 15; j_gene: TRBJ1-2; v_gene: TRBV19; CDR3aa: CASSIGTGGARGYTF; CDR3nt: TGTGCCAGTAGTATCGGGACAGGGGGCGCAAGGGGCTACACCTTC
d_gene: -; abundance: once; len: 15; j_gene: TRBJ1-2; v_gene: TRBV3-1/TRBV3-2; CDR3aa: CASSQDTGRYYGYTF; CDR3nt: TGTGCCAGCAGCCAAGATACGGGACGCTACTATGGCTACACCTTC
d_gene: -; abundance: -; len: 15; j_gene: TRBJ1-4; v_gene: TRBV28; CDR3aa: CASSLGGLANEKLFF; CDR3nt: TGTGCCAGCAGTTTGGGGGGGTTGGCCAATGAAAAACTGTTTTTT
d_gene: -; abundance: medium-sized; len: 14; j_gene: TRBJ1-1; v_gene: TRBV11-2; CDR3aa: CASSFATGTREAFF; CDR3nt: TGTGCCAGCAGCTTCGCGACCGGGACCCGCGAAGCTTTCTTT
d_gene: TRBD1; abundance: -; len: 17; j_gene: TRBJ2-7; v_gene: TRBV10-3; CDR3aa: CAISESLVGQGAYEQYF; CDR3nt: TGTGCCATCAGTGAGAGTTTGGTGGGACAGGGAGCCTACGAGCAGTACTTC
d_gene: TRBD1; abundance: once; len: 17; j_gene: TRBJ2-5; v_gene: TRBV18; CDR3aa: CASSPARTGVIQETQYF; CDR3nt: TGTGCCAGCTCACCAGCAAGGACAGGTGTCATCCAAGAGACCCAGTACTTC
d_gene: -; abundance: -; len: 14; j_gene: TRBJ2-2; v_gene: TRBV27; CDR3aa: CASSQGLNTGELFF; CDR3nt: TGTGCCAGCAGCCAGGGCCTTAACACCGGGGAGCTGTTTTTT
d_gene: TRBD2; abundance: -; len: 16; j_gene: TRBJ2-3; v_gene: TRBV5-1; CDR3aa: CASSLDLAGATDTQYF; CDR3nt: TGCGCCAGCAGCTTGGATTTAGCGGGAGCTACGGATACGCAGTATTTT
d_gene: TRBD1; abundance: -; len: 13; j_gene: TRBJ1-2; v_gene: TRBV27; CDR3aa: CASRTGANYGYTF; CDR3nt: TGTGCCAGCAGGACAGGGGCTAACTATGGCTACACCTTC
d_gene: TRBD1; abundance: few; len: 17; j_gene: TRBJ1-5; v_gene: TRBV7-9; CDR3aa: CASSLARGTASNQPQHF; CDR3nt: TGTGCCAGCAGCTTAGCGAGGGGGACAGCTAGCAATCAGCCCCAGCATTTT
d_gene: -; abundance: -; len: 13; j_gene: TRBJ1-5; v_gene: TRBV18; CDR3aa: CASSPVGNQPQHF; CDR3nt: TGTGCCAGCTCACCAGTAGGCAATCAGCCCCAGCATTTT
d_gene: TRBD2; abundance: -; len: 15; j_gene: TRBJ2-2; v_gene: TRBV10-3; CDR3aa: CAPHWGGRTTGELFF; CDR3nt: TGTGCCCCCCATTGGGGCGGGAGGACCACCGGGGAGCTGTTTTTT
d_gene: -; abundance: -; len: 13; j_gene: TRBJ1-6; v_gene: TRBV18; CDR3aa: CASSPTTLSPLHF; CDR3nt: TGTGCCAGCTCACCAACGACGCTTTCACCCCTCCACTTT